These T cell receptor beta chains were read from a single sample in a study of response to subunit inactivated influenza vaccine. TCRdb re-called the RT-PCR reads with MiXCR, one entry per CDR3 protein. Of 300,000 to 350,000 distinct CDR3 sequences in the sample, 21% were seen once. The starting material was PBMCs from blood, obtained about 20 months after vaccination. All receptors derive from a man between 50 and 69 years old who received an inactivated influenza vaccine. Each CDR3 is given with its conserved first and last residue.

TRBV20-1,TRBJ2-1,CSARDAGTSGREQFF
TRBV27,TRBJ1-1,CASSPDRVPTEAFF
TRBV9,TRBJ2-1,CASSVSGSSGNNEQFF
TRBV4-2,TRBJ2-3,CASSALAGGPDTQYF
TRBV12-3/TRBV12-4,TRBJ1-1,CASSARQGVKNTEAFF
TRBV10-3,TRBJ1-2,CAISESNWGYGYTF
TRBV20-1,TRBJ1-1,CSAYMNTEAFF
TRBV7-9,TRBJ1-1,CASREGPNNEAFF
TRBV19,TRBJ1-2,CASSMGGIYGYTF
TRBV12-2,TRBJ1-5,CASRLPGRILSYSNQPQHF
TRBV30,TRBJ2-7,CAWSAGTGPYEQYF
TRBV5-5,TRBJ1-5,CASSLDPSNQPQHF
TRBV11-3,TRBJ1-6,CASSLIVGSPLHF
TRBV28,TRBJ1-2,CASLGQPSVYGYTF
TRBV12-3/TRBV12-4,TRBJ1-2,CASSLAARITNYGYTF
TRBV5-1,TRBJ2-1,CASSGTGYNEQFF
TRBV20-1,TRBJ1-1,CSARTGIGWSAFF
TRBV5-6,TRBJ2-3,CASSLQGWSTDTQYF
TRBV15,TRBJ1-2,CATSRDTGNYGYTF
TRBV6-2/TRBV6-3,TRBJ2-7,CASTRSAYEQYF
TRBV10-3,TRBJ1-1,CAILSDYRTEAFF
TRBV6-2/TRBV6-3,TRBJ1-6,CASLEGSGYNSPLHF